Listed below are T cell receptor beta chains from one sample, sequenced in a study of a mutant IDH1 vaccine in newly diagnosed glioma. Clones were read by immunoSEQ multiplex PCR, and TCRdb kept only the in-frame ones, dropping some. This table holds tens of thousands of clones, 79% found once. The sample in question was PBMCs, obtained from a glioma patient treated with radiotherapy, temozolomide or both. The receptors come from a man aged 45-60 years with glioma. Each CDR3 is given with its conserved first and last residue. D genes are given only for firm matches.

CDR3aa	v_gene	j_gene	len	d_gene
CATSRGLTDEQYF	TRBV15	TRBJ2-7	13	.
CASSIMGGVNSPLHF	TRBV19	TRBJ1-6	15	.
CASSRGTGEDYTF	TRBV19	TRBJ1-2	13	TRBD1
CASSSQTSGVYNEQFF	TRBV25-1	TRBJ2-1	16	TRBD2
CASSAQGPQYF	TRBV5-1	TRBJ2-5	11	.
CSVVRDEKLFF	TRBV29-1	TRBJ1-4	11	.
CASSQEGGAVNGYTF	TRBV4-3	TRBJ1-2	15	.
CASSYGSSGANVLTF	TRBV6-5	TRBJ2-6	15	.
CASSRSQKPSYEQYF	TRBV6-5	TRBJ2-7	15	.
CASSRNWGEQYF	TRBV11-2	TRBJ2-7	12	.
CASSINLGANTGELFF	TRBV19	TRBJ2-2	16	.
CASSLRQSSYEQYF	TRBV4-3	TRBJ2-7	14	.
CASSSTSGALSTDTQYF	TRBV19	TRBJ2-3	17	TRBD2
CASSYKGPGAYEQYF	TRBV6-6	TRBJ2-7	15	.
CASSADARPVETQYF	TRBV2	TRBJ2-5	15	.
CASSWQKGDYGYTF	TRBV6-5	TRBJ1-2	14	.
CASSTPTNEQFF	TRBV4-2	TRBJ2-1	12	.
CASSYGTRGPQHF	TRBV5-6	TRBJ1-5	13	.
CASSEYRGREKLFF	TRBV25-1	TRBJ1-4	14	TRBD1
CASSPQGNTEAFF	TRBV18	TRBJ1-1	13	.
CASSTTNRDTQYF	TRBV11-3	TRBJ2-3	13	.
CASSPMAGRMDTEAFF	TRBV18	TRBJ1-1	16	.
CASSRMGDEQYF	TRBV27	TRBJ2-7	12	.
CAWFDRAAGNTIYF	TRBV30	TRBJ1-3	14	TRBD1